The 2 T cell receptor beta chains reported below all come from one sample, sequenced in a study of blood T cells in healthy people across ages. Combining a sample-barcoded 5' primer with a J-beta primer mix, a second PCR ran for roughly 7 to 11 cycles. In TCRdb, the 5' RACE reads were re-called with MiXCR into one record per CDR3 protein. The sample lists about a million distinct CDR3 sequences, around two fifths occurring once. Material for sequencing was blood. Receptor source: a man between 18 and 35 years old in good health.

For this clonotype: This may arise from a read error, as a much more abundant clone is one base away. V and J are TRBV9 and TRBJ2-1; D uncertain. The CDR3 runs 15 residues. Per germline, CDR1 SGDLS and CDR2 YYNGEE. DNA of the CDR3: TGTGCCAGCAGCGTAGATGGCCTCTCCTACAATGGGCAGTTCTTC. This codes for CASSVDGLSYNGQFF.

J is TRBJ1-3 and V is TRBV6-5; 8 bases are a match to TRBD1. The CDR3 is 15 amino acids. From germline, CDR1 is MNHEY and CDR2 SVGAGI. Losses at the gene ends were 6 bases for V and 4 bases for J; bases not matched to a gene: 8. The CDR3 DNA sequence: TGTGCCAGCAGCCCCGGACAGGGCCTCGGAAACACCATATATTTT. Protein: CASSPGQGLGNTIYF.